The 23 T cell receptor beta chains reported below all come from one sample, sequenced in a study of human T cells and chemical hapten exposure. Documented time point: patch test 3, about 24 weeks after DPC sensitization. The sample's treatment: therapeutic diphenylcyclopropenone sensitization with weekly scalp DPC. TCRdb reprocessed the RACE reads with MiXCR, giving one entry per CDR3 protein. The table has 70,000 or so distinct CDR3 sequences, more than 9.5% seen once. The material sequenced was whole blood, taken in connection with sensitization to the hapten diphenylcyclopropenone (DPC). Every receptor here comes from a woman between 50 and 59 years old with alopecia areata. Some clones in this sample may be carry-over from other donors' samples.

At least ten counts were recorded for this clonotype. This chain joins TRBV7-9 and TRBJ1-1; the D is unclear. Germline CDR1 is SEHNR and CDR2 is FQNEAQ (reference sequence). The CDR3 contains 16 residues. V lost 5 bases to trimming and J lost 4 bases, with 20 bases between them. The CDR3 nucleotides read TGTGCCAGCAGCCCCGGTCCCGGTGGGTTTGGCACTGAAGCTTTCTTT. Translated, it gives CASSPGPGGFGTEAFF.

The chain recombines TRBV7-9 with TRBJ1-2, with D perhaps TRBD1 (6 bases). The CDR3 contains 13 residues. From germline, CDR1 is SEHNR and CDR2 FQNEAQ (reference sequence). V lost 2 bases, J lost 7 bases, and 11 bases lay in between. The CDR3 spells CASSLSGARGYTF. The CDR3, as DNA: TGTGCCAGCAGCTTATCGGGGGCGCGTGGCTACACCTTC. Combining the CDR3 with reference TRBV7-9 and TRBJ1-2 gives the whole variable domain DTGVSQNPRHKITKRGQNVTFRCDPISEHNRLYWYRQTLGQGPEFLTYFQNEAQLEKSRLLSDRFSAERPKGSFSTLEIQRTEQGDSAMYLCASSLSGARGYTFGSGTRLTVV.

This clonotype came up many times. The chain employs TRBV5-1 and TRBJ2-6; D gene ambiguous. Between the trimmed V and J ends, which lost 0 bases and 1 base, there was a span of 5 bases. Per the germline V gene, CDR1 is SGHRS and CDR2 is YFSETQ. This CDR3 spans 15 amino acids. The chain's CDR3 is CASSLEESGANVLTF. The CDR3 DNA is TGCGCCAGCAGCTTGGAAGAATCTGGGGCCAACGTCCTGACTTTC.

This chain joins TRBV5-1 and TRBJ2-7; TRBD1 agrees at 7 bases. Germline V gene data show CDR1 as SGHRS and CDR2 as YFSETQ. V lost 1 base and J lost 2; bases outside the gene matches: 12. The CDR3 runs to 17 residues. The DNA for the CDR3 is TGCGCCAGCAGCTTGAGTGTAGGGGGCCCAACCGCCTACGAGCAGTACTTC. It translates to CASSLSVGGPTAYEQYF.

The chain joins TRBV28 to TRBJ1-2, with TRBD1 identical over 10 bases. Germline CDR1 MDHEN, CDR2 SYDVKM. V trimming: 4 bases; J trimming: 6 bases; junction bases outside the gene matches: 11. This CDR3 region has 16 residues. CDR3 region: CASSSPGQGYGHGYTF. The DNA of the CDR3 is TGTGCCAGCAGTTCACCGGGACAGGGGTATGGTCATGGCTACACCTTC.

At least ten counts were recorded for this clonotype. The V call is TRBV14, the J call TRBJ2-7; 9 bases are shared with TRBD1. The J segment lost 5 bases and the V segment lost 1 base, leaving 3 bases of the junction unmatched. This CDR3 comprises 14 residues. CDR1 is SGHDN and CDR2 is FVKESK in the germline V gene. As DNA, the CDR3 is TGTGCCAGCAGCCAAGTGGGACAGGGTAACGAGCAGTACTTC. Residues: CASSQVGQGNEQYF.

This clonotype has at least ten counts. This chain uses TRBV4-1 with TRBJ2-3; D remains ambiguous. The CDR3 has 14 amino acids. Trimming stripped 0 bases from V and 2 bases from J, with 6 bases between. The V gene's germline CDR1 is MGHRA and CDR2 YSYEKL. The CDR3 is CASSQETPTDTQYF. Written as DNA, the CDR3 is TGCGCCAGCAGCCAAGAGACCCCCACAGATACGCAGTATTTT.

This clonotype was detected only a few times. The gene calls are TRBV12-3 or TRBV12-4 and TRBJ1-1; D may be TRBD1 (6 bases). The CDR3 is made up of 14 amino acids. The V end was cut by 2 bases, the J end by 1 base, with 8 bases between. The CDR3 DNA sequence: TGTGCCAGCAGTTTATGGACAGCGAACACTGAAGCTTTCTTT. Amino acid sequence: CASSLWTANTEAFF.

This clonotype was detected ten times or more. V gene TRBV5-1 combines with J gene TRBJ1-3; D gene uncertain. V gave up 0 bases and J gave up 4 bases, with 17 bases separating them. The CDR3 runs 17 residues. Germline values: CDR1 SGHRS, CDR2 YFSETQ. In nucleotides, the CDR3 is TGCGCCAGCAGCTTGGTTGGGCACCACGCAGCCGGAAACACCATATATTTT. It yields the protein CASSLVGHHAAGNTIYF.

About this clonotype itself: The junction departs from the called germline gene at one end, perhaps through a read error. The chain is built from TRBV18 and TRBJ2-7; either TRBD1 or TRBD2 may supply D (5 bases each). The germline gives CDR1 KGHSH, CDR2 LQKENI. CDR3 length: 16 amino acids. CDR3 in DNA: TGTGCCAGCTCAACCCGAGGGGAACGAGACTCCCACGAGCAGTACTTC. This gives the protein CASSTRGERDSHEQYF.

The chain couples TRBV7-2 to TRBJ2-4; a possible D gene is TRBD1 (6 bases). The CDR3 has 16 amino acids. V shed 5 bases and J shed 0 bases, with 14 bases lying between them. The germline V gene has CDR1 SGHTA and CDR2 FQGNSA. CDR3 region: CASSPGHVLAKNIQYF. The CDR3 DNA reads TGTGCCAGCAGCCCGGGACACGTCCTAGCCAAAAACATTCAGTACTTC.

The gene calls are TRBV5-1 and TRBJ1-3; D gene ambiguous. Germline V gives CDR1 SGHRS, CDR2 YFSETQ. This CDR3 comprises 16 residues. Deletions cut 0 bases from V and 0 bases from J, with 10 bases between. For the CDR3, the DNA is TGCGCCAGCAGCTTGGACCGCCTTAGCTCTGGAAACACCATATATTTT. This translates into CASSLDRLSSGNTIYF.

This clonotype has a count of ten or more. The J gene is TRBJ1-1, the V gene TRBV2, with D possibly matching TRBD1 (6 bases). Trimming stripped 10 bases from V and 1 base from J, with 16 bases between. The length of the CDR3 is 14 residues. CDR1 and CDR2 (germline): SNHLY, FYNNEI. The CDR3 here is CATVVGQRNTEAFF. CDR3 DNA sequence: TGTGCCACCGTGGTGGGACAAAGGAACACTGAAGCTTTCTTT.

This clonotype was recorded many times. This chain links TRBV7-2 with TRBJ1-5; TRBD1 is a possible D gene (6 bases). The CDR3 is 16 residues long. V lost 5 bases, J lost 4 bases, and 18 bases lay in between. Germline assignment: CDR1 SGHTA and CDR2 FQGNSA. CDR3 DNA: TGTGCCAGCAGCCTACGACAGGCCGGGGCGAATCAGCCCCAGCATTTT. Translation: CASSLRQAGANQPQHF.

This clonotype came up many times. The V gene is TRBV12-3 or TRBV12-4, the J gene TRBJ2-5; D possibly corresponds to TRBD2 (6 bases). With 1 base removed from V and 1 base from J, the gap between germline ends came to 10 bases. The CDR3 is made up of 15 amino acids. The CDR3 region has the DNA TGTGCCAGCAGTTTAGATCTAGCGTTCCAAGAGACCCAGTACTTC. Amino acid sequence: CASSLDLAFQETQYF.

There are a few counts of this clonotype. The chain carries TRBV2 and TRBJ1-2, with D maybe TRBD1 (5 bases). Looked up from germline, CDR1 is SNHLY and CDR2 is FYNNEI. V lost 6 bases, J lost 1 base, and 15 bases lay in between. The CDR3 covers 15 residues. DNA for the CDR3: TGTGCCAGCAGCCCTTGGGACCCTCTTAACTATGGCTACACCTTC. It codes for CASSPWDPLNYGYTF.

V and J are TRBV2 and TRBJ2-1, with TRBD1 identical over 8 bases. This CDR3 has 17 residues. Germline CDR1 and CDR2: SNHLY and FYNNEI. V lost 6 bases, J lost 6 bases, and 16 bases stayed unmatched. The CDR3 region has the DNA TGTGCCAGCAGAAGGGTTGTTGACAGGGGACGGGGCAATGAGCAGTTCTTC. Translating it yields CASRRVVDRGRGNEQFF. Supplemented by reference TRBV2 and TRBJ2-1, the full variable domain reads EPEVTQTPSHQVTQMGQEVILRCVPISNHLYFYWYRQILGQKVEFLVSFYNNEISEKSEIFDDQFSVERPDGSNFTLKIRSTKLEDSAMYFCASRRVVDRGRGNEQFFGPGTRLTVL.

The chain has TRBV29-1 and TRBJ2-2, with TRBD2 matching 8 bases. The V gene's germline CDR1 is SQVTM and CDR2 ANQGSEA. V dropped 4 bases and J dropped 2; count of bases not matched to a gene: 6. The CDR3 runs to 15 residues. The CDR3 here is CSVGATSVNTGELFF. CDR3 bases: TGCAGCGTTGGGGCGACTAGCGTAAACACCGGGGAGCTGTTTTTT.

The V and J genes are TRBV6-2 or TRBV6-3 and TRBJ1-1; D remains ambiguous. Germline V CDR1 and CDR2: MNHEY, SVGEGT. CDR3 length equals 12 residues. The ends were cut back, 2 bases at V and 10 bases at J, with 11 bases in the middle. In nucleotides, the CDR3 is TGTGCCAGCAGTTACCCTGACGCCCTAGCTTTCTTT. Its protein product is CASSYPDALAFF.

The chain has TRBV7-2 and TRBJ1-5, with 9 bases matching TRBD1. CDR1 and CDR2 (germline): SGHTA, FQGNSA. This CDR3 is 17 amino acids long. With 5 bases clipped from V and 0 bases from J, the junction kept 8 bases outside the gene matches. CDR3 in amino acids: CASSTSQGANSNQPQHF. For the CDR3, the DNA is TGTGCCAGCAGCACATCACAGGGGGCGAATAGCAATCAGCCCCAGCATTTT.

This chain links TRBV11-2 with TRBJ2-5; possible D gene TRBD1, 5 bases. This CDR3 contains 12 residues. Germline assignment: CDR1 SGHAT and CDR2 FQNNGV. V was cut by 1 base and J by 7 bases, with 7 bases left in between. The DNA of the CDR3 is TGTGCCAGCAGCTTAGCTGGGGCGACCCAGTACTTC. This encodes CASSLAGATQYF.

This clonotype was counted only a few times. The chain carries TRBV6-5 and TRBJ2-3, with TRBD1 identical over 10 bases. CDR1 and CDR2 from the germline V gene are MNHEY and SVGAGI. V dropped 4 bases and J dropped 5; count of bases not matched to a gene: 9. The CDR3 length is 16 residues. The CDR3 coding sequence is TGTGCCAGCAGTTTTGGGACAGGGGAGAGTGGAGATACGCAGTATTTT. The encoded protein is CASSFGTGESGDTQYF.

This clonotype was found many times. The CDR3 loop is CASSLGQGLDGNTIYF. CDR3 coding DNA: TGTGCCAGCAGTTTGGGACAGGGATTAGATGGAAACACCATATATTTT. The chain uses TRBV12-3 or TRBV12-4 and TRBJ1-3; 9 bases fit TRBD1. Trimming at V came to 3 bases and at J to 3 bases, leaving 6 bases not matched to a gene. The CDR3 is made up of 16 amino acids.